This passage covers 10 T cell receptor beta chains from one sample sequenced in a study of T cell clonotyping in hematopoietic cell transplantation. Some clones are missing from TCRdb's copy, which holds only in-frame ones; the method was immunoSEQ multiplex PCR. This sample yields more than 9,500 clones, of which around 93% are seen a single time; 0.79% belongs to the top ten. Sequencing input: peripheral blood mononuclear cells. The origin of the receptors is a woman aged 50 to 60 in good health. Some clones in this sample may be carry-over from other donors' samples.

The chain joins TRBV2 to TRBJ1-2, with 7 bases fitting TRBD1. V trimming: 7 bases; J trimming: 2 bases; junction bases outside the gene matches: 10. The CDR3 covers 15 residues. Germline assignment: CDR1 SNHLY and CDR2 FYNNEI. The CDR3 region is CASIREATGNYGYTF. The CDR3 region has the DNA TGTGCCAGCATCCGTGAAGCGACAGGGAACTATGGCTACACCTTC.

This clone has only one observation. The chain carries TRBV29-1 and TRBJ1-1; TRBD1 is a possible D gene (6 bases). Germline CDR1 SQVTM, CDR2 ANQGSEA. Trimming removed 6 bases at V and 1 base at J, with 12 bases between. There are 13 residues in the CDR3. CDR3 bases: TGCAGCGTCAGAGGGGGGCCGAACACTGAAGCTTTCTTT. This encodes CSVRGGPNTEAFF. The whole variable domain, remainder taken from reference TRBV29-1 and TRBJ1-1, is SAVISQKPSRDICQRGTSLTIQCQVDSQVTMMFWYRQQPGQSLTLIATANQGSEATYESGFVIDKFPISRPNLTFSTLTVSNMSPEDSSIYLCSVRGGPNTEAFFGQGTRLTVV.

The chain has TRBV19 and TRBJ2-7; D might be TRBD1 (6 bases). CDR3 length equals 12 residues. Germline CDR1 LNHDA, CDR2 SQIVND (reference sequence). V was pared by 7 bases and J by 3 bases, with 10 bases between. Written as DNA, the CDR3 is TGTGCCAGTAATTCCAGGGGCTACGAGCAGTACTTC. Translating it yields CASNSRGYEQYF.

CDR3 in DNA: TGTGCCAGCAGCTTAGAGCCCGGGTATAATTCACCCCTCCACTTT. Translated: CASSLEPGYNSPLHF. The gene calls are TRBV11-2 and TRBJ1-6; D is ambiguous. The CDR3 sequence is 15 residues long. V was cut by 0 bases and J by 4 bases, with 7 bases left in between. Germline V lookup: CDR1 SGHAT, CDR2 FQNNGV.

The chain carries TRBV28 and TRBJ2-7; D not certain. V lost 3 bases to trimming and J lost 0 bases, with 15 bases between them. The CDR3 has 16 amino acids. The V gene's germline CDR1 is MDHEN and CDR2 SYDVKM. The CDR3 spells CASSFVVQEPSYEQYF. DNA for the CDR3: TGTGCCAGCAGTTTTGTGGTCCAGGAACCCTCCTACGAGCAGTACTTC.

This clone was observed a handful of times. V is TRBV11-2 and J is TRBJ1-2, with 7 nucleotides matching TRBD1. Per germline, CDR1 SGHAT and CDR2 FQNNGV. Trimming removed 0 bases from V and 0 bases from J; junction bases left unmatched: 7. The length of the CDR3 is 17 residues. CDR3 coding DNA: TGTGCCAGCAGCTTAGATTTCGACAGGGTTGCTAACTATGGCTACACCTTC. Residues: CASSLDFDRVANYGYTF.

The V and J genes are TRBV2 and TRBJ1-2; tentative D call: TRBD1 (6 bases). This CDR3 spans 15 amino acids. Germline V lookup: CDR1 SNHLY, CDR2 FYNNEI. Trimming removed 4 bases from V and 1 base from J, with 13 bases in between. CDR3 region: CASSGPEGGNYGYTF. The CDR3 DNA reads TGTGCCAGCAGTGGGCCTGAGGGGGGTAACTATGGCTACACCTTC.

This sequence joins TRBV19 and TRBJ1-6; D is unresolved. Germline CDR1 and CDR2: LNHDA and SQIVND (reference sequence). The CDR3 totals 13 residues. V gave up 9 bases and J gave up 13 bases, with 19 bases separating them. The CDR3 bases are TGTGCCAGCAATGCCGATATGCGCTCGCCCCTCCACTTT. Amino acid sequence: CASNADMRSPLHF.

The CDR3 region is CASILDRAEEAFF. CDR3 in DNA: TGTGCCAGCATCCTGGACAGGGCCGAAGAAGCTTTCTTT. The chain recombines TRBV2 with TRBJ1-1, with 8 bases lining up with TRBD1. Germline V gene lookup returns CDR1 SNHLY and CDR2 FYNNEI. The CDR3 is made up of 13 amino acids. Trimming at V came to 7 bases and at J to 8 bases, leaving 9 bases not matched to a gene. Full variable domain (remainder filled in from reference TRBV2 and TRBJ1-1): EPEVTQTPSHQVTQMGQEVILRCVPISNHLYFYWYRQILGQKVEFLVSFYNNEISEKSEIFDDQFSVERPDGSNFTLKIRSTKLEDSAMYFCASILDRAEEAFFGQGTRLTVV.

This clone was recorded only once. The chain carries TRBV18 and TRBJ2-3; possible D gene TRBD2, 6 bases. Trimming shortened V by 5 bases and J by 6 bases, and 18 bases separated the two germline ends. Germline CDR1 and CDR2: KGHSH and LQKENI. The CDR3 extends over 15 amino acids. CDR3 loop: CASSSLGLGYDTQYF. DNA for the CDR3: TGTGCCAGCTCATCCCTGGGACTCGGATACGATACGCAGTATTTT.